The 18 T cell receptor beta chains reported below all come from one sample, sequenced in a study of a mutant IDH1 vaccine in newly diagnosed glioma. Specified time point: week 35, safety follow-up. The vaccine gave 300 ug of a 20-mer mutant IDH1 peptide subcutaneously per dose. Clones were read by immunoSEQ multiplex PCR, and TCRdb kept only the in-frame ones, dropping some. The sample has around 32,000 clones, around 77% seen once. These receptors' targets are unknown. The specimen was PBMCs, collected from a glioma patient whose treatment included an IDH1 peptide vaccine. The receptors originated from a man aged 35 to 55 with glioma. Some clones in this sample may be carry-over from other donors' samples.

The gene calls are TRBV5-4 and TRBJ1-4; TRBD1 aligns across 7 bases. The CDR3 is 15 residues long. Germline CDR1 and CDR2: SGHNT and YYREEE (reference sequence). V was clipped by 1 base and J by 6 bases; unmatched bases: 6. The DNA for the CDR3 is TGTGCCAGCAGCTTGTTCGGCAGGGGGTATGAAAAACTGTTTTTT. This translates into CASSLFGRGYEKLFF.

J is TRBJ2-5 and V is TRBV6-1; TRBD2 matches 7 bases. CDR3 length equals 16 residues. Trimming at V came to 0 bases and at J to 1 base, leaving 5 bases not matched to a gene. CDR1 and CDR2 (germline): MNHNS, SASEGT. The chain's CDR3 is CASSEALRGVQETQYF. CDR3 nucleotides: TGTGCCAGCAGTGAAGCGCTCCGGGGGGTCCAAGAGACCCAGTACTTC.

This sequence joins TRBV10-3 and TRBJ2-2, with 10 bases lining up with TRBD1. CDR1 is ENHRY and CDR2 is SYGVKD in the germline V gene. J gave up 6 bases and V 6 bases, and 7 bases lay outside the gene matches. This CDR3 region has 15 residues. CDR3: CAIRAGTGEPGELFF. In nucleotides, the CDR3 is TGTGCCATCAGAGCCGGGACAGGGGAGCCCGGGGAGCTGTTTTTT.

This chain connects TRBV29-1 to TRBJ2-1, with TRBD2 as a possible D gene (5 bases). The V and J ends lost 7 bases and 3 bases respectively, with 16 bases between them. This CDR3 is 14 amino acids long. The germline gives CDR1 SQVTM, CDR2 ANQGSEA. Here the CDR3 reads CSGSGRGIYNEQFF. Written as DNA, the CDR3 is TGCAGCGGGTCCGGCCGGGGTATCTACAATGAGCAGTTCTTC.

The chain carries TRBV7-2 and TRBJ2-7; D not certain. This CDR3 comprises 16 residues. V was cut by 1 base and J by 0 bases, with 13 bases left in between. Germline CDR1 and CDR2: SGHTA and FQGNSA. The CDR3 region is CASSLEPGSLSYEQYF. The CDR3 DNA is TGTGCCAGCAGCTTAGAGCCGGGCTCCCTCTCCTACGAGCAGTACTTC.

V and J are TRBV18 and TRBJ1-5, with D perhaps matching TRBD1 (6 bases). This CDR3 is built from 16 residues. The V end was cut by 1 base, the J end by 10 bases, with 20 bases between. CDR1 and CDR2 (germline): KGHSH, LQKENI. The CDR3 loop is CASSPLGTPGVGPQHF. Written as DNA, the CDR3 is TGTGCCAGCTCACCACTTGGGACACCGGGGGTTGGACCCCAGCATTTT.

Here the CDR3 reads CASSETGALAKNIQYF. The CDR3 nucleotides read TGCGCCAGCAGCGAAACAGGAGCCCTAGCCAAAAACATTCAGTACTTC. The rearrangement uses TRBV5-1 and TRBJ2-4; D is possibly TRBD1 (5 bases). In germline, CDR1 is SGHRS, CDR2 YFSETQ. This CDR3 is 16 amino acids long. Trimming stripped 4 bases from V and 0 bases from J, with 14 bases between.

V and J are TRBV5-1 and TRBJ1-4; TRBD1 is a possible D gene (6 bases). This CDR3 spans 14 amino acids. Trimming left V 5 bases short and J 6 bases short, with 14 bases between. Per the germline V gene, CDR1 is SGHRS and CDR2 is YFSETQ. This chain's CDR3 is CASSSRGGDEKLFF. In DNA, the CDR3 is TGCGCCAGCAGTTCGAGGGGGGGAGATGAAAAACTGTTTTTT.

This chain joins TRBV6-5 and TRBJ1-2; 9 nucleotides agree with TRBD1. Per the germline V gene, CDR1 is MNHEY and CDR2 is SVGAGI. CDR3 length: 15 amino acids. V lost 2 bases to trimming and J lost 5 bases; unmatched junction nucleotides: 6. This CDR3 reads CASSYGGQGLYGYTF. For the CDR3, the DNA is TGTGCCAGCAGTTACGGGGGACAGGGCCTGTATGGCTACACCTTC.

The V gene is TRBV19, the J gene TRBJ1-1; TRBD1 agrees at 8 bases. The CDR3 length is 14 residues. Germline lookup yields CDR1 LNHDA and CDR2 SQIVND (reference sequence). V lost 6 bases and J lost 4; bases outside the gene matches: 7. CDR3 amino acids: CASSPGQDATEAFF. CDR3 nucleotides: TGTGCCAGTAGCCCGGGACAGGACGCCACTGAAGCTTTCTTT.

The chain combines TRBV4-2 with TRBJ2-2; D could derive from TRBD1 or TRBD2 (6 bases each). CDR1 is LGHNA, CDR2 YNFKEQ, per germline. The V end was cut by 0 bases, the J end by 5 bases, with 13 bases between. The CDR3 spans 16 residues. The CDR3 reads CASSQESGGLTGELFF. CDR3 sequence (DNA): TGTGCCAGCAGCCAAGAAAGTGGGGGGCTTACCGGGGAGCTGTTTTTT.

The sample holds a few counts of this clone. This rearrangement joins TRBV7-9 to TRBJ1-1; 7 nucleotides match TRBD1. This CDR3 has 16 residues. J gave up 5 bases and V 8 bases, and 17 bases lay outside the gene matches. Germline values: CDR1 SEHNR, CDR2 FQNEAQ (reference sequence). CDR3 bases: TGTGCCAGCTTAAGGGGAGGGGGCGCGAGAGGTACTGAAGCTTTCTTT. It encodes CASLRGGGARGTEAFF.

The chain couples TRBV6-6 to TRBJ1-4, with D hard to call. The CDR3 covers 15 residues. The germline CDR1 and CDR2 sequences are MNHNY and SVGAGI (reference sequence). Trimming took off 2 bases at V and 1 base at J, with 8 bases between the two ends. Here the CDR3 DNA reads TGTGCCAGCAGTTACAATGGGCAAACTAATGAAAAACTGTTTTTT. Its protein product is CASSYNGQTNEKLFF.

V gene TRBV5-1 combines with J gene TRBJ2-5; TRBD2 matches at 9 bases. CDR1 and CDR2 from the germline V gene are SGHRS and YFSETQ. Unmatched junction bases numbered 12, after V lost 7 bases and J lost 2 bases. The CDR3 extends over 16 amino acids. CDR3 sequence: CASCTQPGLAQETQYF. The CDR3 DNA follows: TGCGCCAGCTGCACCCAGCCGGGACTAGCACAAGAGACCCAGTACTTC.

The chain couples TRBV7-2 to TRBJ2-3; TRBD2 matches 8 bases. After removal of 7 bases from V and 3 bases from J, the junction contained 6 bases not matched to a gene. This CDR3 is 14 amino acids long. Germline CDR1 reads SGHTA; CDR2 reads FQGNSA. CDR3 loop: CASTTGLETDTQYF. For the CDR3, the DNA is TGTGCCAGCACCACGGGACTAGAGACAGATACGCAGTATTTT. Full variable domain (rest looked up from reference TRBV7-2 and TRBJ2-3): GAGVSQSPSNKVTEKGKDVELRCDPISGHTALYWYRQSLGQGLEFLIYFQGNSAPDKSGLPSDRFSAERTGGSVSTLTIQRTQQEDSAVYLCASTTGLETDTQYFGPGTRLTVL.

The V gene is TRBV27, the J gene TRBJ1-1; TRBD1 matches 7 bases. Trimming at V came to 6 bases and at J to 1 base, leaving 8 bases not matched to a gene. Germline CDR1 MNHEY, CDR2 SMNVEV (reference sequence). The CDR3 is made up of 15 amino acids. The DNA of the CDR3 is TGTGCCAGCAGCCTCCTAGGGACAGAGAACACTGAAGCTTTCTTT. It is translated as CASSLLGTENTEAFF.

This clone occurred once. DNA of the CDR3: TGTGCCAGCAGGGGGACAGGGAGTGCGTACTTC. Its protein is CASRGTGSAYF. The chain couples TRBV2 to TRBJ2-7; TRBD1 matches 9 bases. Germline CDR1 is SNHLY and CDR2 is FYNNEI. The ends lost 6 bases at V and 12 bases at J; junction bases unmatched: 6. The CDR3 extends over 11 amino acids.

The CDR3 DNA reads as TGCGCCAGCAGCTTGGTAGACCCGGGAAACACCATATATTTT. Translated, it gives CASSLVDPGNTIYF. This rearrangement joins TRBV5-1 to TRBJ1-3; no definite D call. Germline V gene sequence: CDR1 SGHRS, CDR2 YFSETQ. The CDR3 has 14 residues. Trimming shortened V by 0 bases and J by 4 bases, and 8 bases separated the two germline ends.